This entry describes one TCR beta chain. Antigen specificity is unknown. 5' RACE that incorporated UMI labels was used to prepare the TRB cDNA libraries. TCRdb re-called the 5' RACE reads, yielding one record per CDR3 amino acid sequence without DNA. This sample contains tens of thousands of distinct CDR3 sequences. The record originates from a study of CXCR3-negative and CXCR3-positive naive CD8 T cells. Study-level findings and limits: Each naive subset displayed comparably high diversity, whereas memory CD8+ cells displayed much lower diversity.

Sequencing used naive CXCR3- CD8+ T cells from blood. As to subset: CD45RO-CCR7+CD27+CD95- naive CD8+ T cells lacking CXCR3 (TNR3-). The clonotype was recovered from a human donor in good health. Some clones in this sample may be carry-over from other donors' samples.

The CDR3: CASSQDTGPYEQYF. This chain joins TRBV4-3 and TRBJ2-7. The CDR3 extends over 14 amino acids. From germline, CDR1 is LGHNA and CDR2 YSLEER.